This T cell receptor beta chain was sequenced for a study of cytomegalovirus exposure and HLA in healthy donors. CDR1 is MGHDK, CDR2 SYGVNS, per germline. V lost 3 bases, J lost 7 bases, and 12 bases lay in between. The CDR3 totals 14 residues. This clone has more than one count but fewer than ten. No antigen is known for it. In the PCR, 60 Vbeta and 13 Jbeta primers were used. Using immunoSEQ multiplex PCR, the repertoire was profiled, and TCRdb retains in-frame clones only, with some absent. Among about 62,000 clones listed, approximately 89% were seen once. Study conclusions and caveats: In a later analysis, most CMV-associated TCR beta chains appeared HLA-restricted. Highly shared sequence variants in one cluster were likely a sequencing artifact.

The chain employs TRBV25-1 and TRBJ1-4; a weak D match, TRBD1 (6 bases). This sequence originates from a man aged 18 to 30 in good health and CMV-seronegative. The sequenced material came from PBMCs. This chain's CDR3 is CASSDYAGVEKLFF. For the CDR3, the DNA is TGTGCCAGCAGTGATTACGCAGGGGTTGAAAAACTGTTTTTT. Together with reference TRBV25-1 and TRBJ1-4, the CDR3 gives the full variable domain: EADIYQTPRYLVIGTGKKITLECSQTMGHDKMYWYQQDPGMELHLIHYSYGVNSTEKGDLSSESTVSRIRTEHFPLTLESARPSHTSQYLCASSDYAGVEKLFFGSGTQLSVL.